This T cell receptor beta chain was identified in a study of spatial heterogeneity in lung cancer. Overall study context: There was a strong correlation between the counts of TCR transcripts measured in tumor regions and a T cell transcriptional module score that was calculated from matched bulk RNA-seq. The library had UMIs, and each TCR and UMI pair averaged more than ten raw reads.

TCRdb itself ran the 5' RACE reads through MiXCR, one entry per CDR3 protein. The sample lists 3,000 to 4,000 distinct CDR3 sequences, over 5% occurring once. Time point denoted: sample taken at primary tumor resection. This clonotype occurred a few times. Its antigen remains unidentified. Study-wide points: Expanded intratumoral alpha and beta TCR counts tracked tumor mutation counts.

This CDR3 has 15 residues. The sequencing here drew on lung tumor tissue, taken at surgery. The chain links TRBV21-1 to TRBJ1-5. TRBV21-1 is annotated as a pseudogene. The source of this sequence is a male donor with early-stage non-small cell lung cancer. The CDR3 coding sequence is TGTGCCAGCAGCAAAAAGCCCAGAGTCCATCAGCCCCAGCATTTT. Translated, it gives CASSKKPRVHQPQHF.